Listed below are T cell receptor beta chains from one sample, sequenced in a study of radiation and T cells in renal cell carcinoma. Libraries were prepared by immunoSEQ multiplex PCR; TCRdb keeps only in-frame clonotypes and omits some of them. The table includes 60,000 to 65,000 clones, around 81% detected once. The sample in question was blood, obtained from a patient whose treatment included radiotherapy and nephrectomy. Receptors were obtained from a man in his sixties with renal cell carcinoma. CDR3s include the opening cysteine and the closing phenylalanine or tryptophan. The D gene is left open where the match is weak. Only part of the rows carry a size: once, few, many, or a class if the clone is expanded.

j_call: TRBJ2-5
d_call: TRBD2
clone_size: .
v_call: TRBV10-3
cdr3_aa: CAISRLAGSQETQYF
cdr3_nt: TGTGCCATCAGTCGGTTAGCGGGGTCACAAGAGACCCAGTACTTC

j_call: TRBJ1-2
d_call: .
clone_size: few
v_call: TRBV5-1
cdr3_aa: CASSGTGFWGYTF
cdr3_nt: TGCGCCAGCAGCGGAACAGGGTTCTGGGGCTACACCTTC

j_call: TRBJ1-1
d_call: .
clone_size: few
v_call: TRBV27
cdr3_aa: CASSLDWNTEAFF
cdr3_nt: TGTGCCAGCAGTCTGGACTGGAACACTGAAGCTTTCTTT

j_call: TRBJ2-3
d_call: TRBD1
clone_size: .
v_call: TRBV6-6
cdr3_aa: CASSTAGGAYTDTQYF
cdr3_nt: TGTGCCAGCAGTACCGCAGGGGGCGCGTACACAGATACGCAGTATTTT

j_call: TRBJ1-2
d_call: .
clone_size: .
v_call: TRBV5-1
cdr3_aa: CASSLVTGRSNYGYTF
cdr3_nt: TGCGCCAGCAGCTTGGTTACAGGTCGGAGTAACTATGGCTACACCTTC

j_call: TRBJ2-3
d_call: .
clone_size: once
v_call: TRBV5-1
cdr3_aa: CASSLSGTSTDTQYF
cdr3_nt: TGCGCCAGCAGCTTATCTGGAACTAGCACAGATACGCAGTATTTT

j_call: TRBJ1-2
d_call: .
clone_size: once
v_call: TRBV28
cdr3_aa: CASSFLVDGVGNYGYTF
cdr3_nt: TGTGCCAGCAGTTTTCTCGTTGATGGGGTGGGGAACTATGGCTACACCTTC

j_call: TRBJ2-3
d_call: .
clone_size: .
v_call: TRBV5-4
cdr3_aa: CASSLKDTQYF
cdr3_nt: TGTGCCAGCAGCTTGAAAGATACGCAGTATTTT

j_call: TRBJ2-5
d_call: TRBD1
clone_size: .
v_call: TRBV11-3
cdr3_aa: CASSLGQGGLVKETQYF
cdr3_nt: TGTGCCAGCAGCTTGGGACAGGGGGGATTAGTAAAAGAGACCCAGTACTTC

j_call: TRBJ2-3
d_call: TRBD2
clone_size: .
v_call: TRBV5-4
cdr3_aa: CASSLTSGTMVDTQYF
cdr3_nt: TGTGCCAGCAGCTTAACTAGCGGGACCATGGTAGATACGCAGTATTTT

j_call: TRBJ2-7
d_call: .
clone_size: .
v_call: TRBV7-9
cdr3_aa: CASSLAQWAGSSYEQYF
cdr3_nt: TGTGCCAGCAGCTTAGCCCAGTGGGCAGGCAGCTCCTACGAGCAGTACTTC

j_call: TRBJ2-5
d_call: .
clone_size: .
v_call: TRBV30
cdr3_aa: CAQEAGETQYF
cdr3_nt: TGTGCCCAAGAGGCTGGGGAGACCCAGTACTTC

j_call: TRBJ1-2
d_call: .
clone_size: .
v_call: TRBV7-2
cdr3_aa: CASSLDPANYGYTF
cdr3_nt: TGTGCCAGCAGCTTAGACCCAGCTAACTATGGCTACACCTTC

j_call: TRBJ1-5
d_call: .
clone_size: .
v_call: TRBV7-2
cdr3_aa: CASTGSSSRDQPQHF
cdr3_nt: TGTGCCAGCACCGGATCCTCTTCCCGCGATCAGCCCCAGCATTTT

j_call: TRBJ2-3
d_call: .
clone_size: few
v_call: TRBV7-2
cdr3_aa: CASSLDFSTDTQYF
cdr3_nt: TGTGCCAGCAGCTTAGACTTTTCCACAGATACGCAGTATTTT

j_call: TRBJ2-5
d_call: .
clone_size: .
v_call: TRBV18
cdr3_aa: CASSLQVRETQYF
cdr3_nt: TGTGCCAGCTCACTGCAGGTCCGGGAGACCCAGTACTTC

j_call: TRBJ2-1
d_call: TRBD1
clone_size: .
v_call: TRBV2
cdr3_aa: CASRGTGAGGQFF
cdr3_nt: TGTGCCAGCAGGGGGACAGGGGCCGGTGGGCAGTTCTTC

j_call: TRBJ1-1
d_call: TRBD1
clone_size: .
v_call: TRBV11-2
cdr3_aa: CASSLGQYRNTEAFF
cdr3_nt: TGTGCCAGCAGCTTGGGACAGTACAGGAACACTGAAGCTTTCTTT

j_call: TRBJ1-1
d_call: .
clone_size: .
v_call: TRBV9
cdr3_aa: CASSVAVNTEAFF
cdr3_nt: TGTGCCAGCAGCGTCGCCGTGAACACTGAAGCTTTCTTT

j_call: TRBJ2-7
d_call: TRBD2
clone_size: .
v_call: TRBV5-1
cdr3_aa: CASSPRLAGGHEQYF
cdr3_nt: TGCGCCAGCAGCCCTCGACTAGCGGGGGGCCACGAGCAGTACTTC

j_call: TRBJ1-3
d_call: .
clone_size: once
v_call: TRBV9
cdr3_aa: CASSHTGKGNTIYF
cdr3_nt: TGTGCCAGCAGTCATACAGGGAAAGGAAACACCATATATTTT

j_call: TRBJ2-3
d_call: TRBD1
clone_size: .
v_call: TRBV19
cdr3_aa: CASSNRGNTDTQYF
cdr3_nt: TGTGCCAGTAGTAACAGGGGAAACACAGATACGCAGTATTTT

j_call: TRBJ2-3
d_call: .
clone_size: .
v_call: TRBV6-5
cdr3_aa: CASSRLGGSQDTQYF
cdr3_nt: TGTGCCAGCAGTAGACTAGGAGGTTCCCAAGATACGCAGTATTTT

j_call: TRBJ1-1
d_call: .
clone_size: .
v_call: TRBV28
cdr3_aa: CASSGAGQPAFF
cdr3_nt: TGTGCCAGCAGTGGGGCAGGGCAGCCAGCTTTCTTT

j_call: TRBJ1-1
d_call: .
clone_size: .
v_call: TRBV6-6
cdr3_aa: CASSGQQVNTEAFF
cdr3_nt: TGTGCCAGCAGTGGACAGCAGGTGAACACTGAAGCTTTCTTT

j_call: TRBJ2-5
d_call: TRBD2
clone_size: once
v_call: TRBV7-7
cdr3_aa: CASTWTSGSETQYF
cdr3_nt: TGTGCCAGCACATGGACTAGCGGGAGTGAGACCCAGTACTTC

j_call: TRBJ2-5
d_call: TRBD1
clone_size: .
v_call: TRBV6-6
cdr3_aa: CASSRTGQKQETQYF
cdr3_nt: TGTGCCAGCAGTCGGACAGGGCAGAAACAAGAGACCCAGTACTTC

j_call: TRBJ2-3
d_call: .
clone_size: .
v_call: TRBV11-1
cdr3_aa: CASSPGSPNSDTQYF
cdr3_nt: TGTGCCAGCAGCCCGGGATCTCCAAACTCAGATACGCAGTATTTT

j_call: TRBJ1-1
d_call: .
clone_size: .
v_call: TRBV11-3
cdr3_aa: CASSLDGRGTEAFF
cdr3_nt: TGTGCCAGCAGCTTAGATGGGAGAGGCACTGAAGCTTTCTTT

j_call: TRBJ2-1
d_call: TRBD2
clone_size: .
v_call: TRBV7-8
cdr3_aa: CASSLVSGSGINNEQFF
cdr3_nt: TGTGCCAGCAGCTTAGTAAGCGGTAGCGGGATCAACAATGAGCAGTTCTTC

j_call: TRBJ1-1
d_call: .
clone_size: once
v_call: TRBV6-1
cdr3_aa: CASSEPALGEAFF
cdr3_nt: TGTGCCAGCAGTGAGCCGGCCTTAGGAGAAGCTTTCTTT

j_call: TRBJ1-4
d_call: .
clone_size: .
v_call: TRBV28
cdr3_aa: CASSLRGPKLFF
cdr3_nt: TGTGCCAGCAGTTTAAGGGGCCCAAAACTGTTTTTT

j_call: TRBJ2-7
d_call: TRBD1
clone_size: .
v_call: TRBV28
cdr3_aa: CASKPDRGPSYEQYF
cdr3_nt: TGTGCCAGCAAGCCCGACAGGGGCCCCTCCTACGAGCAGTACTTC

j_call: TRBJ2-5
d_call: .
clone_size: .
v_call: TRBV7-9
cdr3_aa: CASSPKGRMETQYF
cdr3_nt: TGTGCCAGCAGCCCCAAGGGTCGGATGGAGACCCAGTACTTC

j_call: TRBJ1-2
d_call: .
clone_size: .
v_call: TRBV6-5
cdr3_aa: CASSPDPGYGYTF
cdr3_nt: TGTGCCAGCAGTCCGGATCCGGGCTATGGCTACACCTTC

j_call: TRBJ1-3
d_call: TRBD1
clone_size: .
v_call: TRBV28
cdr3_aa: CASSFRDRGLGGNTIYF
cdr3_nt: TGTGCCAGCAGTTTTCGGGACAGGGGGCTAGGCGGAAACACCATATATTTT

j_call: TRBJ2-7
d_call: .
clone_size: .
v_call: TRBV6-6
cdr3_aa: CASRDTHYEQYF
cdr3_nt: TGTGCCAGCAGGGACACTCACTACGAGCAGTACTTC

j_call: TRBJ2-1
d_call: .
clone_size: .
v_call: TRBV2
cdr3_aa: CASTQTNEQFF
cdr3_nt: TGTGCCAGCACGCAGACCAATGAGCAGTTCTTC

j_call: TRBJ2-3
d_call: .
clone_size: once
v_call: TRBV5-1
cdr3_aa: CASSLYGGADTQYF
cdr3_nt: TGCGCCAGCAGCTTGTACGGGGGTGCAGATACGCAGTATTTT

j_call: TRBJ1-6
d_call: .
clone_size: .
v_call: TRBV15
cdr3_aa: CATSRELGLNSPLHF
cdr3_nt: TGTGCCACCAGCAGAGAGCTGGGTCTTAATTCACCCCTCCACTTT

j_call: TRBJ2-3
d_call: .
clone_size: .
v_call: TRBV4-1
cdr3_aa: CASSQAVAASTDTQYF
cdr3_nt: TGCGCCAGCAGCCAAGCAGTAGCGGCTAGCACAGATACGCAGTATTTT

j_call: TRBJ1-4
d_call: .
clone_size: .
v_call: TRBV11-2
cdr3_aa: CASSQGVANEKLFF
cdr3_nt: TGTGCCAGCAGCCAGGGCGTGGCTAATGAAAAACTGTTTTTT

j_call: TRBJ2-1
d_call: .
clone_size: .
v_call: TRBV6-5
cdr3_aa: CASSLRGNEQFF
cdr3_nt: TGTGCCAGCAGCCTTCGGGGCAATGAGCAGTTCTTC

j_call: TRBJ2-6
d_call: .
clone_size: .
v_call: TRBV29-1
cdr3_aa: CSVYRSGANVLTF
cdr3_nt: TGCAGCGTGTATAGGTCTGGGGCCAACGTCCTGACTTTC

j_call: TRBJ2-1
d_call: .
clone_size: once
v_call: TRBV4-2
cdr3_aa: CASSPRHGGIDEQFF
cdr3_nt: TGTGCCAGCAGCCCTCGGCACGGAGGAATCGATGAGCAGTTCTTC

j_call: TRBJ1-1
d_call: .
clone_size: few
v_call: TRBV19
cdr3_aa: CASSPQRLNMAGDTEAFF
cdr3_nt: TGTGCCAGTAGCCCCCAAAGGCTCAATATGGCGGGTGACACTGAAGCTTTCTTT

j_call: TRBJ1-1
d_call: TRBD1
clone_size: few
v_call: TRBV6-6
cdr3_aa: CASRTGQGSTEAFF
cdr3_nt: TGTGCCAGCAGGACGGGACAGGGGAGCACTGAAGCTTTCTTT

j_call: TRBJ2-7
d_call: TRBD1
clone_size: .
v_call: TRBV19
cdr3_aa: CASSRDRGREQYF
cdr3_nt: TGTGCCAGTAGTAGGGACAGGGGTCGCGAGCAGTACTTC

j_call: TRBJ1-1
d_call: TRBD1
clone_size: few
v_call: TRBV10-3
cdr3_aa: CAISEFGTGETEAFF
cdr3_nt: TGTGCCATCAGTGAATTCGGGACAGGGGAGACTGAAGCTTTCTTT

j_call: TRBJ2-1
d_call: .
clone_size: .
v_call: TRBV19
cdr3_aa: CASSVTSSSYNEQFF
cdr3_nt: TGTGCCAGTAGTGTCACTAGCTCCTCCTACAATGAGCAGTTCTTC

j_call: TRBJ2-2
d_call: .
clone_size: .
v_call: TRBV5-1
cdr3_aa: CASSLIAGWETGELFF
cdr3_nt: TGCGCCAGCAGCTTGATAGCCGGATGGGAAACCGGGGAGCTGTTTTTT

j_call: TRBJ2-7
d_call: TRBD1
clone_size: once
v_call: TRBV6-5
cdr3_aa: CASRATGTGGSEQYF
cdr3_nt: TGTGCCAGCAGGGCTACCGGGACAGGGGGCTCCGAGCAGTACTTC

j_call: TRBJ1-2
d_call: .
clone_size: .
v_call: TRBV19
cdr3_aa: CASSIGTGIIYGYTF
cdr3_nt: TGTGCCAGTAGTATTGGAACAGGGATTATCTATGGCTACACCTTC

j_call: TRBJ2-2
d_call: TRBD2
clone_size: .
v_call: TRBV11-2
cdr3_aa: CASSLSGSGGRASGELFF
cdr3_nt: TGTGCCAGCAGCTTAAGTGGGTCTGGCGGGAGGGCCTCCGGGGAGCTGTTTTTT

j_call: TRBJ1-3
d_call: .
clone_size: .
v_call: TRBV30
cdr3_aa: CAWGFSGNTIYF
cdr3_nt: TGTGCCTGGGGGTTCTCTGGAAACACCATATATTTT

j_call: TRBJ1-2
d_call: .
clone_size: .
v_call: TRBV30
cdr3_aa: CAWRRGGGGYTF
cdr3_nt: TGTGCCTGGAGACGCGGGGGGGGTGGCTACACCTTC

j_call: TRBJ2-5
d_call: .
clone_size: .
v_call: TRBV15
cdr3_aa: CATSRDRLQETQYF
cdr3_nt: TGTGCCACCAGCAGAGACAGACTCCAAGAGACCCAGTACTTC